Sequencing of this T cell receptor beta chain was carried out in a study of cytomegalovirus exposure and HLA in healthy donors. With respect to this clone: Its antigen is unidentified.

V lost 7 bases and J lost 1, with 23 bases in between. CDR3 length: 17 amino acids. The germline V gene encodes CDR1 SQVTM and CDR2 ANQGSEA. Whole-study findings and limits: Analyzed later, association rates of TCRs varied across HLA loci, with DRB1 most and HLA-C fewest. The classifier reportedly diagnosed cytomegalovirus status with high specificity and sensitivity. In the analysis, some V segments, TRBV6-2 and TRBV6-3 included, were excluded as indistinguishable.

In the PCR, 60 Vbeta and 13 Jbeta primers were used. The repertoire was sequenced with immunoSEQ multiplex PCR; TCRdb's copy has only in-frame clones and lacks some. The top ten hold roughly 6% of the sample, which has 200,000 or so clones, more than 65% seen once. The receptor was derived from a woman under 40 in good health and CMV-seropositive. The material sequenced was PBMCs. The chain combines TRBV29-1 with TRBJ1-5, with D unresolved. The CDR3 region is CSAGSGSAEKSNQPQHF. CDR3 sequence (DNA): TGCAGCGCGGGCTCGGGGTCCGCGGAAAAGAGCAATCAGCCCCAGCATTTT.